The entry that follows covers one T cell receptor beta chain sequence. This sample was included in a study of blood T cell repertoires in COVID-19. Study summary: In each case, the material was cDNA or gDNA derived from T cells, B-cell-depleted T cells, or PBMCs.

Study members were between about 18 and 95 years old and lived in 24 US regions. Which cohort a participant joined came from the clinical history participants gave. CDR1 is LNHDA and CDR2 is SQIVND in the germline V gene (reference sequence). Trimming cost V 3 bases and J 0 bases; bases outside gene matches: 4. The CDR3 has 16 amino acids. In the original analysis: Amplified reference gene primers provided the basis for estimating nucleated cell counts. The data were produced by immunoSEQ multiplex PCR, yet TCRdb's version contains in-frame clones alone and is incomplete. V, J and clone size derive from that table, while D and trimming were established from the DNA sequence. The data show approximately 220,000 clones, around 82% seen once.

The chain couples TRBV19 to TRBJ1-3; the match to TRBD1 covers 8 bases. Input material: PBMCs or T cells enriched from blood (not recorded which). The sequence was collected from a woman between 40 and 50 years old with acute COVID-19. CDR3 sequence reads: CASSMGQADSGNTIYF. CDR3 nucleotides: TGTGCCAGTAGTATGGGACAGGCGGACTCTGGAAACACCATATATTTT.